This is a list of T cell receptor beta chains from one sample in a study of CD8+ T cells in alopecia areata. The table came from immunoSEQ multiplex PCR; TCRdb's copy has only in-frame clones and leaves some out. This sample has 200,000 to 250,000 clones, with about three fifths found just once. Sequencing used CD4+ T cells sorted from blood, obtained at week 4, from a patient treated with tofacitinib. The receptors come from a human donor with alopecia areata. The CDR3 runs from the conserved cysteine through the conserved F or W. The order of the fields is V gene, clone size, CDR3 protein. Expanded clones are given a class, and other clones once, few, many or no size at all.

v_call: TRBV27; clone_size: NA; cdr3_aa: CASSGQGYSYEQYF
v_call: TRBV29-1; clone_size: NA; cdr3_aa: CSVAVDRNEQFF
v_call: TRBV30; clone_size: NA; cdr3_aa: CAWKWGQQGYTF
v_call: TRBV6-5; clone_size: many; cdr3_aa: CASRPGLAAGELFF
v_call: TRBV4-3; clone_size: NA; cdr3_aa: CASSQGLGPYEQYF
v_call: TRBV29-1; clone_size: NA; cdr3_aa: CSFGDRAALYF
v_call: TRBV30; clone_size: once; cdr3_aa: CAWSLTGTIGELFF
v_call: TRBV29-1; clone_size: NA; cdr3_aa: CSVGDREAYEQYF
v_call: TRBV6-5; clone_size: NA; cdr3_aa: CASSGPFNTDTQYF
v_call: TRBV6-5; clone_size: few; cdr3_aa: CASTNRGLYTF
v_call: TRBV9; clone_size: NA; cdr3_aa: CASSPTGGGETQYF
v_call: TRBV7-8; clone_size: NA; cdr3_aa: CASSLGGGTVGSQTQYF
v_call: TRBV18; clone_size: NA; cdr3_aa: CASSPGEIGTDTQYF
v_call: TRBV29-1; clone_size: NA; cdr3_aa: CSVNRGRPGNEQFF
v_call: TRBV30; clone_size: once; cdr3_aa: CAWSVTGDQPQHF
v_call: TRBV4-3; clone_size: NA; cdr3_aa: CASSQDLAGGPGELFF
v_call: TRBV7-2; clone_size: NA; cdr3_aa: CASSPGAPGYTF
v_call: TRBV5-5; clone_size: NA; cdr3_aa: CASSSPRTVENIQYF
v_call: TRBV5-1; clone_size: NA; cdr3_aa: CASSRQPGGNYGYTF
v_call: TRBV9; clone_size: NA; cdr3_aa: CASSASPKNIQYF
v_call: TRBV29-1; clone_size: NA; cdr3_aa: CSSLSGGGNTEAFF
v_call: TRBV29-1; clone_size: few; cdr3_aa: CSVEVQNMNTEAFF
v_call: TRBV27; clone_size: NA; cdr3_aa: CASSSGVRYEQYF
v_call: TRBV20-1; clone_size: once; cdr3_aa: CSARVGETQYF
v_call: TRBV29-1; clone_size: NA; cdr3_aa: CSVDFLGRVGTEAFF
v_call: TRBV6-5; clone_size: NA; cdr3_aa: CASSYSWTGGGETQYF
v_call: TRBV6-6; clone_size: NA; cdr3_aa: CASSPTASYEQYF
v_call: TRBV29-1; clone_size: NA; cdr3_aa: CSANEGQANYGYTF